This passage covers 9 T cell receptor beta chains from one sample sequenced in a study of T cells expressing NK-cell markers. TCRdb reprocessed the 5' RACE reads; each CDR3 protein has one entry and no DNA is given. The sample has about 460,000 distinct CDR3 sequences. The sample comprised blood T cells: a sorted CD56 or NKG2C T cell subset, CD4+ or CD8+ T cells, or bulk PBMC T cells (not recorded which). Source of these receptors: a woman aged 45-59 years in good health.

V is TRBV5-1 and J is TRBJ1-1; TCRdb selects TRBD1, and the lack of DNA leaves this call unchecked. The CDR3 runs to 14 residues. Germline V gives CDR1 SGHRS, CDR2 YFSETQ. CDR3 region: CASSQGLGDPEAFF.

V is TRBV20-1 and J is TRBJ2-7; checking the TCRdb D call of TRBD1 is not possible without DNA. Germline lookup yields CDR1 DFQATT and CDR2 SNEGSKA (reference sequence). The CDR3 is 15 amino acids. CDR3 sequence reads: CSASGAARLWNEQYF.

The V and J genes are TRBV12-3 or TRBV12-4 and TRBJ1-5. This CDR3 comprises 13 residues. The CDR3 region is CASSLGSNQPQHF.

The genes are TRBV19 and TRBJ1-2. Germline lookup yields CDR1 LNHDA and CDR2 SQIVND (reference sequence). The CDR3 has 14 amino acids. CDR3 loop: CASISRGGVHGYTF.

The J gene is TRBJ1-2, the V gene TRBV7-8; the D call of TRBD1 rests on TCRdb alone, since no DNA is present to check it. CDR1 and CDR2 (germline): SGHVS, FQNEAQ. CDR3 length: 14 residues. This chain's CDR3 is CASSSRWDRGGYTF.

The chain has TRBV6-5 and TRBJ1-4; without DNA, the TCRdb call of TRBD1 cannot be checked. Germline V CDR1 and CDR2: MNHEY, SVGAGI. The CDR3 spans 16 residues. CDR3 amino acids: CASSSGQGVGSEKLFF.

The chain employs TRBV30 and TRBJ2-2. The germline V gene has CDR1 GTSNPN and CDR2 SVGIG (reference sequence). This CDR3 is 14 amino acids long. This chain's CDR3 is CAWSQRAQARGTFF.

V gene TRBV6-4 combines with J gene TRBJ1-5; the D gene TCRdb calls, TRBD1, cannot be checked with no DNA. Germline-derived CDR1 and CDR2 are MRHNA and SNTAGT. The CDR3 extends over 15 amino acids. CDR3 in amino acids: CATDRQGATNQPQHF.

This chain links TRBV11-2 with TRBJ2-3; TCRdb indicates TRBD1, and absent DNA this call remains unverified. CDR1 is SGHAT, CDR2 FQNNGV, per germline. The CDR3 spans 13 residues. The CDR3 sequence: CASSWQGADTQYF.